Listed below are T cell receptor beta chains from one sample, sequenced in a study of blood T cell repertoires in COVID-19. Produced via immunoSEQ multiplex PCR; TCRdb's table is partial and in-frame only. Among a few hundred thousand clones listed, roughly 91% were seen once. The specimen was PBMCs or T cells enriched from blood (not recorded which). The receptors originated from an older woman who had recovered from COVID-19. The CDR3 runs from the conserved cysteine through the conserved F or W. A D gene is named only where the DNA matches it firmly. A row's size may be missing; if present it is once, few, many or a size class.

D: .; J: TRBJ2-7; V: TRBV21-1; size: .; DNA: TGTGCCAGCAGCAACCACTGTGTTCCTAAGCAGTACTTC; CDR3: CASSNHCVPKQYF
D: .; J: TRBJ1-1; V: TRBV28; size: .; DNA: TGTGCCATCAAACTGATGGGAGTCGACACTGAAGCTTTCTTT; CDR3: CAIKLMGVDTEAFF
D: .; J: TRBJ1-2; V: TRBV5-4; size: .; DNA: TGTGCCAGCAGGTCCGGGACACGGGATGGCTACACCTTC; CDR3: CASRSGTRDGYTF
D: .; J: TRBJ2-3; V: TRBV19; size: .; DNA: TGTGCCAGTAGTAGCAGGGTCAGCACAGATACGCAGTATTTT; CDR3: CASSSRVSTDTQYF
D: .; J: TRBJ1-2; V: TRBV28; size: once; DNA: TGTGCCAGCAGTTCCCGGGGGGCCTATGGCTACACCTTC; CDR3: CASSSRGAYGYTF
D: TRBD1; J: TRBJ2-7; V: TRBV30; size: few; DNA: TGTGCCTGGAGTGGGGGACAGGAGCAGTACTTC; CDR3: CAWSGGQEQYF
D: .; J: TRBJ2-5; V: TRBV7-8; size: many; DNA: TGTGCCAGCAGCCCTACGAGGGTCCAAGAGACCCAGTACTTC; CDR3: CASSPTRVQETQYF
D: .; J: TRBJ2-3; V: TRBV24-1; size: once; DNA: TGTGCCACCAGTGGGGCGGCAGGGGGGTCAGATACGCAGTATTTT; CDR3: CATSGAAGGSDTQYF
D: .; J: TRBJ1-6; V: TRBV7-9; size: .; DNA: TGTGCCAGCAGCCTCCAGGGGAGCTCCTATAATTCACCCCTCCACTTT; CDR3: CASSLQGSSYNSPLHF
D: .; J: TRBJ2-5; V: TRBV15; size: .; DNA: TGTGCCACCAGCAGAGATCAGGAGACCCAGTACTTC; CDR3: CATSRDQETQYF
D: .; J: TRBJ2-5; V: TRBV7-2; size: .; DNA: TGTGCCAGCAGCCCGGACTGGCGGGAGACCCAGTACTTC; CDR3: CASSPDWRETQYF
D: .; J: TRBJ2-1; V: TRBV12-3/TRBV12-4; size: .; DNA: TGTGCCAGCAGGGATCACTATTCCAATGAGCAGTTCTTC; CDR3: CASRDHYSNEQFF
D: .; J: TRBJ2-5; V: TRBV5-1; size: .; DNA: TGCGCCAGCAGAGCCCAAGAGACCCAGTACTTC; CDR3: CASRAQETQYF
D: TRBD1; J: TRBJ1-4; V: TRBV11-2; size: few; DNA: TGTGCCAGCAGCGAGCCGGGACAGGTTAATGAAAAACTGTTTTTT; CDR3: CASSEPGQVNEKLFF
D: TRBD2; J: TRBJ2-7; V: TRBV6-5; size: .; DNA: TGTGCCAGCAGTCTCGGGGGGTACGAGCAGTACTTC; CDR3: CASSLGGYEQYF
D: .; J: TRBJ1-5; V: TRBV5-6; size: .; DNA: TGTGCCAGCAGCTTGTACAGTTATAGCAATCAGCCCCAGCATTTT; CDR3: CASSLYSYSNQPQHF
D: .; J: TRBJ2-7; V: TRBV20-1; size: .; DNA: TGCAGTGCTGAGAGGTCCTACGAGCAGTACTTC; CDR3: CSAERSYEQYF
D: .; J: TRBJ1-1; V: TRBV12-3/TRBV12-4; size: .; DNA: TGTGCCAGCAGTTTGGGGGCGCACACTGAAGCTTTCTTT; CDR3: CASSLGAHTEAFF
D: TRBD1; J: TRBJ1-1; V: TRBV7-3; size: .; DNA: TGTGCCAGCAGCAGTACCGGGACAGGGGTGGCTTTCTTT; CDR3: CASSSTGTGVAFF
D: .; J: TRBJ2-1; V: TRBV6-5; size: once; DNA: TGTGCCAGCAGTCAGGCGGGCGGAACGGGGGAGCAGTTCTTC; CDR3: CASSQAGGTGEQFF